This TCR beta chain was obtained from a study of T-cell reconstitution after alpha-beta-depleted transplantation in children (dated by TCRdb to 2015 to 2016). About the investigation overall: Using TCR repertoire profiling, the study quantitatively followed how T-cell immune reconstitution unfolded in children after TCRalphabeta/CD19-depleted allogeneic hematopoietic cell transplantation.

The receptor library was made with PCR. Sequencing relied on an Illumina HiSeq 2500. TCR libraries were prepared with molecular barcoding, using unique molecular identifiers to normalize TCRbeta repertoire quantification. TCRdb cleaned the public reads at Q25 with fastp, built clones with MiXCR and kept in-frame beta chains. Every entry covers one CDR3 protein and lists the most common genes and DNA from its rows. The table for this sample lists about 640,000 distinct CDR3 sequences; roughly 17% of them were counted only once. The biggest ten clones account for 1.1% of the sample. CDR1 is given as MNHEY and CDR2 as SVGEGT, both from the germline V gene. V is reduced by 0 bases and J by 3 bases, leaving a spacing of 15 bases between them. Its CDR3 holds 16 amino acids, cysteine through phenylalanine. Just the 48-base CDR3 DNA is kept, in frame starting at base 1. This clonotype has just a few counts. Which antigen it targets is not known. It has no much larger one-base neighbor in the sample; base qualities were not kept.

This receptor was taken from a human donor who donated a stem cell graft to a child with acute myeloid leukemia. The chain uses TRBV6-2 or TRBV6-3 and TRBJ2-7; tentative D gene TRBD2, with 6 bases matching. This material consisted of PBMCs from the stem cell graft donor, taken from the stem cell graft. Here the CDR3 is given as CASSYSESGGDYEQYF. Here is the DNA: TGTGCCAGCAGTTACTCGGAGTCCGGGGGAGACTACGAGCAGTACTTC.